One sample yielded the 2 T cell receptor beta chains listed below, sequenced in a study of a mutant IDH1 vaccine in newly diagnosed glioma. Sequencing was performed with immunoSEQ multiplex PCR; in TCRdb, only in-frame clones are kept and a portion is missing. The sample lists 55,000 to 70,000 clones, roughly 85% occurring once. Time point in this sample: baseline, week 1 (first vaccination visit). Described treatment: pre-vaccination baseline after standard-of-care therapy. This specimen was PBMCs, taken from a glioma patient treated with radiotherapy, temozolomide or both. Receptors were obtained from a man aged 25-45 years with glioma.

The chain uses TRBV19 and TRBJ2-5; 7 bases are a match to TRBD1. The J call is doubtful: the DNA matches TRBJ2-7 better. Germline lookup yields CDR1 LNHDA and CDR2 SQIVND (reference sequence). The CDR3 length is 13 residues. The CDR3 sequence: CASSIQSGGEQYF. DNA for the CDR3: TGTGCCAGTAGTATACAGTCAGGGGGCGAGCAGTACTTC.

This chain connects TRBV10-2 to TRBJ2-1; TRBD1 matches 8 bases. This CDR3 is 13 amino acids long. The germline V gene encodes CDR1 WSHSY and CDR2 SAAADI. CDR3 sequence reads: CAARDRIYNEQFF. Written as DNA, the CDR3 is TGCGCAGCCCGGGACAGGATATACAATGAGCAGTTCTTC.